Listed below are T cell receptor beta chains from one sample, sequenced in a study of CD8 T cells in ankylosing spondylitis. TCRdb independently ran MiXCR on the 5' RACE reads; one entry per CDR3 protein. The data show around 180,000 distinct CDR3 sequences, about 20% seen once. Sequencing was carried out using blood, either unsorted or a sorted T cell fraction (not recorded which). The receptors were gathered from a male donor aged 10-30 years with ankylosing spondylitis or in good health (not recorded which). Each CDR3 is given with its conserved first and last residue. The order of the fields is clone size, J gene, D gene, V gene, CDR3 protein, CDR3 DNA. The D gene is left open where the match is weak. Not all rows give a size; the values are once, few, many and, for expanded clones, a class.

>many|TRBJ2-5|TRBD1|TRBV29-1
CSVEDRTGTGPETQYF
TGCAGCGTTGAAGATAGGACCGGGACAGGGCCAGAGACCCAGTACTTC
>many|TRBJ2-1|TRBD1|TRBV20-1
CSARAGTGLYNEQFF
TGCAGTGCTAGAGCTGGGACAGGGTTATACAATGAGCAGTTCTTC
>many|TRBJ2-7|-|TRBV10-3
CAIKPGPNYEQYF
TGTGCCATCAAACCAGGGCCGAACTACGAGCAGTACTTC
>many|TRBJ2-1|-|TRBV29-1
CSVEDNSGRGPNEQFF
TGCAGCGTTGAAGATAATTCGGGACGGGGCCCCAATGAGCAGTTCTTC
>few|TRBJ2-1|TRBD2|TRBV9
CASSGGLALYNEQFF
TGTGCCAGCAGCGGGGGACTAGCCCTATACAATGAGCAGTTCTTC
>-|TRBJ2-3|-|TRBV4-1
CASSPIESTATTDTQYF
TGCGCCAGCAGCCCCATAGAGAGCACGGCGACCACAGATACGCAGTATTTT
>many|TRBJ2-2|-|TRBV6-2/TRBV6-3
CASSYDGVTGELFF
TGTGCCAGCAGTTACGACGGCGTAACCGGGGAGCTGTTTTTT
>-|TRBJ2-3|TRBD1|TRBV25-1
CASSAIPDRGRDTQYF
TGTGCCAGCAGTGCGATACCCGACAGGGGGCGAGATACGCAGTATTTT
>many|TRBJ1-2|-|TRBV5-1
CASSPERGRGYGYTF
TGCGCCAGCAGCCCTGAACGGGGCAGGGGCTATGGCTACACCTTC
>-|TRBJ2-7|TRBD1|TRBV2
CASSATGGLYEQYF
TGTGCCAGCAGTGCGACAGGGGGACTATACGAGCAGTACTTC
>many|TRBJ2-3|TRBD2|TRBV11-3
CASSPTGTSGTPCTDTQYF
TGTGCCAGCAGCCCTACCGGGACTAGCGGGACTCCATGCACAGATACGCAGTATTTT
>-|TRBJ2-1|-|TRBV2
CASSAYSSYNEQFF
TGTGCCAGCAGTGCATACAGTTCCTACAATGAGCAGTTCTTC
>-|TRBJ2-1|-|TRBV7-6
CASSVRGGGSWNEQFF
TGTGCCAGCAGTGTCAGGGGGGGCGGGAGTTGGAATGAGCAGTTCTTC
>few|TRBJ2-1|TRBD2|TRBV2
CASSPGLAGAGQFF
TGTGCCAGCAGTCCCGGACTAGCGGGAGCAGGGCAGTTCTTC
>many|TRBJ1-2|-|TRBV4-2
CASSQGTLHYGYTF
TGTGCCAGCAGCCAAGGGACTCTACACTATGGCTACACCTTC
>many|TRBJ2-5|TRBD2|TRBV12-3/TRBV12-4
CASSPSGAGGPQETQYF
TGTGCCAGCAGTCCCTCCGGGGCGGGAGGGCCTCAAGAGACCCAGTACTTC
>many|TRBJ2-3|-|TRBV12-3/TRBV12-4
CASSVGAADTQYF
TGTGCCAGCAGTGTGGGGGCGGCAGATACGCAGTATTTT
>many|TRBJ2-3|-|TRBV12-3/TRBV12-4
CASSLIGLAGSPDTQYF
TGTGCCAGCAGTTTGATCGGCCTGGCGGGAAGTCCAGATACGCAGTATTTT
>many|TRBJ2-1|TRBD2|TRBV5-1
CASSPSRAGVNNEQFF
TGCGCCAGCAGCCCCTCAAGAGCGGGAGTCAACAATGAGCAGTTCTTC
>-|TRBJ2-7|TRBD1|TRBV29-1
CSVASPGGRQYF
TGCAGCGTTGCTTCTCCAGGGGGTCGACAGTACTTC
>many|TRBJ2-7|-|TRBV3-1
CASGLYEQYF
TGTGCCAGCGGTTTGTACGAGCAGTACTTC
>many|TRBJ2-7|TRBD2|TRBV20-1
CSASLIGTSGGTLYEQYF
TGCAGTGCCAGCCTTATCGGGACTAGCGGGGGGACCCTCTACGAGCAGTACTTC